Included here is one T cell receptor (beta chain) sequence, with context. Its specificity is unknown. This entry comes from a study of T cell responses to AZD1222 COVID-19 vaccine. Assay: immunoSEQ multiplex PCR; the TCRdb copy retains only in-frame clones and omits some. This sample has about 150,000 clones, with 80% to 90% found just once. Study-wide results and limits: Repertoires were sampled only after the peak T cell response. Donors were chiefly white British, with a greater number of females, and clonal diversity was perhaps underestimated. Nearly half of unique spike-specific TCRs reportedly avoided B.1.351 and B.1.1.7 mutated regions.

The CDR3 consists of 17 residues. Trimming removed 1 base from V and 1 base from J, with 11 bases in between. Per germline, CDR1 SEHNR and CDR2 FQNEAQ (reference sequence). Sequenced material: peripheral blood, taken on day 0 of MenACWY control vaccination. J is TRBJ2-6 and V is TRBV7-9; the D call may be TRBD1 or TRBD2 (5 bases each). This receptor was taken from an adult in good health. The CDR3 DNA reads TGTGCCAGCAGCTTAGTCCGAGGGGTGTCTGGGGCCAACGTCCTGACTTTC. It specifies CASSLVRGVSGANVLTF.